This is a list of T cell receptor beta chains from one sample in a study of control samples from healthy donors and cancer patients. Only in-frame clones appear in the TCRdb table, and some are missing; sequencing was by immunoSEQ multiplex PCR. The table shows some 120,000 clones, with over 85% occurring only once. The specimen sequenced was blood. These receptors all come from a man younger than 45 in good health. Both conserved end residues are part of each CDR3. Size is stated for part of the rows, as once, few or many counts, or as a class when the clone is expanded.

V gene	clone size	J gene	CDR3 protein
TRBV28	NA	TRBJ2-7	CASSLLDSRVANEQYF
TRBV28	NA	TRBJ1-4	CASSPQPTNEKLFF
TRBV5-1	NA	TRBJ1-6	CASSPTVLSPGGSPLHF
TRBV27	NA	TRBJ1-5	CASSLGTGGFNQPQHF
TRBV5-1	NA	TRBJ1-2	CASSSYRDGYTF
TRBV2	NA	TRBJ2-3	CASSESTGEKSTQYF
TRBV2	NA	TRBJ1-6	CASSWDGPPLHF
TRBV28	NA	TRBJ2-7	CASSLPRGDYEQYF
TRBV29-1	NA	TRBJ2-2	CSAWGGTEGELFF
TRBV5-6	NA	TRBJ2-2	CASSLVRGPDTGELFF
TRBV5-1	NA	TRBJ2-3	CASSLDRGRADTQYF
TRBV19	once	TRBJ2-2	CASSGTSGAHTGELFF
TRBV5-1	NA	TRBJ2-2	CASSGAYGDTGELFF
TRBV27	NA	TRBJ2-3	CASSARTNTQYF
TRBV9	NA	TRBJ1-2	CASRGNSGYTF
TRBV24-1	NA	TRBJ1-2	CATSDPNRDRGGYTF
TRBV7-9	once	TRBJ2-5	CASSLGATLETQYF
TRBV12-5	NA	TRBJ1-2	CASGLVGGGAVGRAGYTF
TRBV5-1	NA	TRBJ2-3	CASSLTGDSDTQYF
TRBV27	NA	TRBJ1-2	CASSLSRGRPNYGYTF
TRBV21-1	NA	TRBJ1-5	CASSKAGRNQPQHF
TRBV28	NA	TRBJ1-5	CASMSPGRYSNQPQHF